These 14 T cell receptor beta chains originate from one sample sequenced in a study of shared clonotypes between healthy human individuals. Profiling relied on immunoSEQ multiplex PCR, and the TCRdb table lists in-frame clones only, not all of them. The data contain roughly 2.5 million clones, 85% to 95% of them singletons. Specimen: naive CD4+ T cells sorted from blood. Subset in this sample: CD45RA+ positively selected. Receptors originate from a man aged 18 to 29 in good health.

This clone was counted a single time. The chain recombines TRBV7-8 with TRBJ2-1; a weak D match, TRBD2 (6 bases). Germline assignment: CDR1 SGHVS and CDR2 FQNEAQ. Trimming removed 5 bases at V and 3 bases at J, with 20 bases between. The CDR3 consists of 17 residues. The CDR3 sequence: CASSPAWAVAVYNEQFF. The DNA for the CDR3 is TGTGCCAGCAGCCCGGCTTGGGCAGTAGCGGTCTACAATGAGCAGTTCTTC.

The V and J genes are TRBV5-1 and TRBJ2-1, with TRBD1 matching over 12 bases. V was clipped by 4 bases and J by 9 bases; unmatched bases: 5. The CDR3 consists of 14 residues. Germline V gives CDR1 SGHRS, CDR2 YFSETQ. This CDR3 reads CASSLGQGAAEQFF. CDR3 nucleotides: TGCGCCAGCAGCCTGGGACAGGGGGCAGCTGAGCAGTTCTTC. Full variable domain (missing parts from reference TRBV5-1 and TRBJ2-1): KAGVTQTPRYLIKTRGQQVTLSCSPISGHRSVSWYQQTPGQGLQFLFEYFSETQRNKGNFPGRFSGRQFSNSRSEMNVSTLELGDSALYLCASSLGQGAAEQFFGPGTRLTVL.

The chain couples TRBV18 to TRBJ2-5, with D hard to call. CDR1 is KGHSH, CDR2 LQKENI, per germline. CDR3 length equals 14 residues. V lost 1 base and J 4 bases, leaving 10 bases between the germline ends. CDR3 amino acids: CASSPLTGRETQYF. The CDR3 coding sequence is TGTGCCAGCTCACCACTTACCGGCCGAGAGACCCAGTACTTC.

V is TRBV30 and J is TRBJ2-7; 7 bases align to TRBD2. The CDR3 contains 14 residues. V lost 3 bases and J lost 3; bases outside the gene matches: 8. CDR1 and CDR2 from the germline V gene are GTSNPN and SVGIG (reference sequence). CDR3 loop: CAWSAGRGYYEQYF. Here the CDR3 DNA reads TGTGCCTGGAGCGCGGGGAGGGGATACTACGAGCAGTACTTC.

This chain uses TRBV4-3 with TRBJ2-3; 7 bases are shared with TRBD2. V was clipped by 0 bases and J by 4 bases; unmatched bases: 7. The CDR3 sequence is 16 residues long. Germline-derived CDR1 and CDR2 are LGHNA and YSLEER. DNA of the CDR3: TGCGCCAGCAGCCAAGAGTTGGTTCTAGCGGCAGATACGCAGTATTTT. This translates into CASSQELVLAADTQYF.

This chain connects TRBV2 to TRBJ2-7; TRBD1 or TRBD2 may be the D gene (7 bases each). The V gene's germline CDR1 is SNHLY and CDR2 FYNNEI. The CDR3 spans 14 residues. Trimming removed 8 bases at V and 2 bases at J, with 16 bases between. The CDR3 nucleotides are TGTGCCAGCGGGGGGGGACAGCTAACCTACGAGCAGTACTTC. Its protein product is CASGGGQLTYEQYF.

This clone was seen once. The chain uses TRBV18 and TRBJ2-3; the D call may be TRBD1 or TRBD2 (5 bases each). CDR3 length equals 17 residues. Trimming pared 6 bases from V and 1 base from J, leaving 20 bases between. From germline, CDR1 is KGHSH and CDR2 LQKENI. As DNA, the CDR3 is TGTGCCAGCTCGCTAATTACCGGGACGGCCGGCACAGATACGCAGTATTTT. Translated: CASSLITGTAGTDTQYF. Based on the CDR3 plus reference TRBV18 and TRBJ2-3, the full variable domain is NAGVMQNPRHLVRRRGQEARLRCSPMKGHSHVYWYRQLPEEGLKFMVYLQKENIIDESGMPKERFSAEFPKEGPSILRIQQVVRGDSAAYFCASSLITGTAGTDTQYFGPGTRLTVL.

The J gene is TRBJ1-6, the V gene TRBV6-5; 8 nucleotides match TRBD1. V gave up 2 bases and J gave up 11 bases; unmatched junction bases: 8. The CDR3 is 15 amino acids. Germline assignment: CDR1 MNHEY and CDR2 SVGAGI. CDR3 region: CASSYDRGKNPPLHF. CDR3 DNA: TGTGCCAGCAGTTACGACAGGGGAAAGAATCCACCCCTCCACTTT.

The chain has TRBV6-5 and TRBJ1-2; D is ambiguous. From germline, CDR1 is MNHEY and CDR2 SVGAGI. V was clipped by 8 bases and J by 6 bases, with 13 bases between them. The CDR3 consists of 12 residues. The CDR3 protein is CASAGRSHGYTF. The CDR3 DNA sequence: TGTGCCAGCGCGGGCAGGTCGCATGGCTACACCTTC.

The J gene is TRBJ2-2, the V gene TRBV19; perhaps TRBD1 as D (5 bases). V lost 5 bases and J 6 bases, leaving 16 bases between the germline ends. In germline, CDR1 is LNHDA, CDR2 SQIVND (reference sequence). CDR3 size: 15 residues. CDR3 protein: CASSPIITGAGELFF. The CDR3 region has the DNA TGTGCCAGTAGTCCTATTATAACAGGAGCCGGGGAGCTGTTTTTT.

The CDR3 DNA follows: TGTGCCAGCTCACCAGCCGAGACGCAGTATTTT. This encodes CASSPAETQYF. J is TRBJ2-3 and V is TRBV18, with D uncertain. V lost 2 bases to trimming and J lost 9 bases, with 6 bases between them. Germline CDR1 reads KGHSH; CDR2 reads LQKENI. The CDR3 consists of 11 residues.

The chain uses TRBV28 and TRBJ2-1; a weak D match, TRBD2 (5 bases). This CDR3 is 16 amino acids long. Between the trimmed V and J ends, which lost 7 bases and 0 bases, there was a span of 16 bases. CDR1 is MDHEN, CDR2 SYDVKM, per germline. The CDR3 spells CASNKASGSSYNEQFF. CDR3 coding DNA: TGTGCCAGCAATAAAGCGAGCGGAAGCTCCTACAATGAGCAGTTCTTC.

The V gene is TRBV2, the J gene TRBJ2-2; D unclear. The CDR3 sequence is 15 residues long. Between the trimmed V and J ends, which lost 4 bases and 3 bases, there was a span of 12 bases. Germline-derived CDR1 and CDR2 are SNHLY and FYNNEI. As DNA, the CDR3 is TGTGCCAGCAGTGGGCGAGTGGGTCACACCGGGGAGCTGTTTTTT. Protein: CASSGRVGHTGELFF.

V gene TRBV4-3 combines with J gene TRBJ2-5, with 7 bases fitting TRBD1. Germline loops: CDR1 LGHNA, CDR2 YSLEER. This CDR3 contains 16 residues. J lost 0 bases, V lost 11 bases, and 15 bases had no gene match. CDR3 loop: CAVPGQLAIHQETQYF. CDR3 sequence (DNA): TGCGCCGTACCGGGACAGCTGGCCATCCACCAAGAGACCCAGTACTTC.